What follows are 23 T cell receptor beta chains derived from one specimen sequenced in a study of cytomegalovirus exposure and HLA in healthy donors. With 60 Vbeta and 13 Jbeta primers, the PCR was carried out. Libraries were prepared by immunoSEQ multiplex PCR; TCRdb keeps only in-frame clonotypes and omits some of them. The sample shows about 140,000 clones, 80% to 85% of them seen only once. The specimen sequenced was PBMCs. These receptors were obtained from a woman between 45 and 60 years old in good health and CMV-seropositive.

The gene calls are TRBV2 and TRBJ2-7; D is perhaps TRBD1 (6 bases). Germline V gives CDR1 SNHLY, CDR2 FYNNEI. With 5 bases removed from V and 2 bases from J, the gap between germline ends came to 13 bases. The CDR3 runs to 14 residues. CDR3 sequence: CASSRRGITYEQYF. CDR3 DNA sequence: TGTGCCAGCAGTCGCAGGGGAATCACCTACGAGCAGTACTTC.

V and J are TRBV6-5 and TRBJ2-5, with D possibly TRBD2 on 5 matching bases. This CDR3 has 11 amino acids. Trimming removed 7 bases at V and 5 bases at J, with 8 bases between. From germline, CDR1 is MNHEY and CDR2 SVGAGI. CDR3 region: CASKAVETQYF. Here the CDR3 DNA reads TGTGCCAGCAAAGCGGTTGAGACCCAGTACTTC.

The V and J genes are TRBV7-9 and TRBJ1-5, with 7 positions matching TRBD1. The trim removed 5 bases at V and 5 bases at J, leaving 6 bases unmatched. CDR1 and CDR2 (germline): SEHNR, FQNEAQ (reference sequence). The CDR3 loop spans 14 amino acids. This chain's CDR3 is CASSPTGVDQPQHF. CDR3 nucleotides: TGTGCCAGCAGCCCTACAGGGGTAGATCAGCCCCAGCATTTT.

V gene TRBV5-1 combines with J gene TRBJ2-7; D gene unclear. CDR3 length: 13 residues. The germline V gene encodes CDR1 SGHRS and CDR2 YFSETQ. The V gene lost 1 base and the J gene lost 7 bases, with 12 bases spanning the gap. The CDR3 protein is CASSLTTPREQYF. CDR3 nucleotides: TGCGCCAGCAGCTTGACGACCCCGCGGGAGCAGTACTTC.

This clone has a handful of counts. This CDR3 is also generated by other DNA sequences in the sample. The chain recombines TRBV9 with TRBJ2-7; 7 bases line up with TRBD1. The V gene's germline CDR1 is SGDLS and CDR2 YYNGEE. The CDR3 has 15 amino acids. The trim removed 2 bases at V and 2 bases at J, leaving 7 bases unmatched. The CDR3 nucleotides are TGTGCCAGCAGCGTCCGGGACAGCAAAACCTACGAGCAGTACTTC. It translates to CASSVRDSKTYEQYF.

The chain has TRBV14 and TRBJ2-5; 7 bases match TRBD1. The junction had 8 bases not matched to a gene; V was cut back by 0 bases and J by 1 base. This CDR3 has 17 amino acids. Germline V gives CDR1 SGHDN, CDR2 FVKESK. CDR3 sequence reads: CASSQELGTAFQETQYF. The CDR3, as DNA: TGTGCCAGCAGCCAAGAACTTGGGACAGCGTTCCAAGAGACCCAGTACTTC.

The rearrangement links TRBV10-2 to TRBJ1-1; D is unclear. The CDR3 consists of 12 residues. Germline loops: CDR1 WSHSY, CDR2 SAAADI. Trimming took off 8 bases at V and 1 base at J, with 8 bases between the two ends. DNA of the CDR3: TGCGCCAGCGGGCGGGCGAACACTGAAGCTTTCTTT. Its protein product is CASGRANTEAFF.

The CDR3 reads CATSRVGGRGGTYEQYF. In DNA form, the CDR3 reads TGTGCCACCAGCAGAGTCGGCGGGCGAGGAGGGACCTACGAGCAGTACTTC. V is TRBV15 and J is TRBJ2-7, with a tentative D call TRBD2 (6 bases). CDR1 is LNHNV and CDR2 is YYDKDF in the germline V gene (reference sequence). The CDR3 runs to 17 residues. With 1 base removed from V and 2 bases from J, the gap between germline ends came to 18 bases.

V and J are TRBV29-1 and TRBJ1-2; 8 bases line up with TRBD1. With 0 bases clipped from V and 6 bases from J, the junction kept 12 bases outside the gene matches. The germline V gene encodes CDR1 SQVTM and CDR2 ANQGSEA. The CDR3 runs 16 residues. CDR3 sequence: CSVEDITNRGGHGYTF. CDR3 DNA sequence: TGCAGCGTTGAAGATATCACCAACAGGGGGGGTCATGGCTACACCTTC. Based on the CDR3 plus reference TRBV29-1 and TRBJ1-2, the full variable domain is SAVISQKPSRDICQRGTSLTIQCQVDSQVTMMFWYRQQPGQSLTLIATANQGSEATYESGFVIDKFPISRPNLTFSTLTVSNMSPEDSSIYLCSVEDITNRGGHGYTFGSGTRLTVV.

This sequence joins TRBV11-1 and TRBJ2-1; 12 bases agree with TRBD2. Unmatched junction bases numbered 1, after V lost 1 base and J lost 6 bases. The V gene's germline CDR1 is SGHAT and CDR2 FQDESV (reference sequence). The CDR3 is 15 residues long. Here the CDR3 DNA reads TGTGCCAGCAGCTTAGGGACTAGCGGGGCCAATGAGCAGTTCTTC. Its protein is CASSLGTSGANEQFF. The complete variable domain, with remaining parts taken from reference TRBV11-1 and TRBJ2-1, reads EAEVAQSPRYKITEKSQAVAFWCDPISGHATLYWYRQILGQGPELLVQFQDESVVDDSQLPKDRFSAERLKGVDSTLKIQPAELGDSAMYLCASSLGTSGANEQFFGPGTRLTVL.

The chain is built from TRBV7-2 and TRBJ1-2, with TRBD1 matching over 7 bases. Looked up from germline, CDR1 is SGHTA and CDR2 is FQGNSA. V was pared by 1 base and J by 8 bases, with 13 bases of the junction left unmatched. The CDR3 has 16 amino acids. CDR3 amino acids: CASSLDSAGGSFGYTF. In DNA, the CDR3 is TGTGCCAGCAGCTTAGACAGCGCAGGGGGTTCCTTCGGCTACACCTTC.

The chain is built from TRBV7-9 and TRBJ2-3; 7 bases align to TRBD1. Germline V CDR1 and CDR2: SEHNR, FQNEAQ (reference sequence). V shed 2 bases and J 4 bases; nucleotides not matched to a gene: 3. This CDR3 contains 14 residues. The CDR3 DNA reads as TGTGCCAGCAGCTTAAGTCAGGGGGCAGATACGCAGTATTTT. Translating gives CASSLSQGADTQYF.

The V call is TRBV6-1, the J call TRBJ2-3; TRBD2 agrees at 12 bases. This CDR3 is built from 18 residues. V shed 4 bases, J shed 2 bases, and the junction held 10 bases outside the gene matches. Germline V CDR1 and CDR2: MNHNS, SASEGT. The CDR3 sequence: CASSVTSGGYSLTDTQYF. For the CDR3, the DNA is TGTGCCAGCAGTGTGACTAGCGGGGGCTATTCTCTCACAGATACGCAGTATTTT.

The sample holds one count of this clone. The chain combines TRBV5-1 with TRBJ2-7; D perhaps matches TRBD2 (5 bases). This CDR3 has 13 residues. V lost 1 base and J lost 2, with 7 bases in between. The germline V gene encodes CDR1 SGHRS and CDR2 YFSETQ. CDR3 sequence: CASSLSGPYEQYF. The CDR3, as DNA: TGCGCCAGCAGCTTGAGCGGTCCCTACGAGCAGTACTTC.

This chain connects TRBV5-4 to TRBJ2-3; 14 bases map to TRBD2. In germline, CDR1 is SGHNT, CDR2 YYREEE (reference sequence). V was clipped by 3 bases and J by 4 bases; unmatched bases: 4. The CDR3 runs 16 residues. The CDR3 reads CASSWTSGGLADTQYF. In DNA, the CDR3 is TGTGCCAGCAGCTGGACTAGCGGGGGGCTAGCAGATACGCAGTATTTT.

In regard to this clone: Different DNA sequences within this sample yield the same CDR3. The rearrangement joins TRBV7-9 to TRBJ2-3, with 13 bases identical to TRBD2. Looked up from germline, CDR1 is SEHNR and CDR2 is FQNEAQ (reference sequence). The CDR3 has 15 amino acids. V was clipped by 4 bases and J by 3 bases; unmatched bases: 1. The CDR3 protein is CASSSLAGGTDTQYF. In nucleotides, the CDR3 is TGTGCCAGCAGCTCACTAGCGGGAGGGACAGATACGCAGTATTTT.

CDR3 nucleotides: TGCGCCAGCAGCTTGCTAACTAGCGGGAGCGATGAGCAGTTCTTC. Its protein is CASSLLTSGSDEQFF. The chain uses TRBV5-1 and TRBJ2-1, with TRBD2 identical over 11 bases. The CDR3 sequence is 15 residues long. Trimming cost V 1 base and J 8 bases; bases outside gene matches: 5. The V gene's germline CDR1 is SGHRS and CDR2 YFSETQ.

CDR3 in amino acids: CASSIGGGHEQYF. DNA for the CDR3: TGTGCCAGTAGTATTGGAGGGGGCCACGAGCAGTACTTC. This rearrangement joins TRBV19 to TRBJ2-7; tentatively, D is TRBD1 (7 bases). Germline V lookup: CDR1 LNHDA, CDR2 SQIVND (reference sequence). This CDR3 is 13 amino acids long. Trimming shortened V by 3 bases and J by 5 bases, and 11 bases separated the two germline ends.

This clone has more than one count but fewer than ten. One junction end does not reproduce the germline sequence, and a read error may be involved. The genes are TRBV7-9 and TRBJ1-4; 10 bases fit TRBD1. Germline V lookup: CDR1 SEHNR, CDR2 FQNEAQ (reference sequence). This CDR3 is 17 amino acids long. The CDR3 DNA follows: TGTTCCAGCAGCTCCCCCCTCCGGGACAGGGGCCCCACGAAACTGTTTTTT. It yields the protein CSSSSPLRDRGPTKLFF.

This chain connects TRBV19 to TRBJ2-3; 10 bases match TRBD2. Germline V gene lookup returns CDR1 LNHDA and CDR2 SQIVND (reference sequence). This CDR3 contains 19 residues. V trimming: 4 bases; J trimming: 2 bases; junction bases outside the gene matches: 15. The chain's CDR3 is CASSTGYLAGERDTDTQYF. The CDR3 bases are TGTGCCAGTAGTACCGGGTATCTAGCGGGAGAAAGGGACACAGATACGCAGTATTTT. Using reference TRBV19 and TRBJ2-3 for the parts outside the CDR3, the full variable domain is DGGITQSPKYLFRKEGQNVTLSCEQNLNHDAMYWYRQDPGQGLRLIYYSQIVNDFQKGDIAEGYSVSREKKESFPLTVTSAQKNPTAFYLCASSTGYLAGERDTDTQYFGPGTRLTVL.

This clone was recorded a few times. The genes are TRBV15 and TRBJ2-1, with D possibly TRBD2 on 5 matching bases. With 5 bases removed from V and 6 bases from J, the gap between germline ends came to 11 bases. CDR3 length: 13 residues. CDR1 and CDR2 (germline): LNHNV, YYDKDF (reference sequence). CDR3 in amino acids: CATSPGSGNEQFF. In nucleotides, the CDR3 is TGTGCCACCAGCCCGGGATCGGGCAATGAGCAGTTCTTC.

The chain couples TRBV7-9 to TRBJ1-3; 8 bases line up with TRBD1. The CDR3 is 16 amino acids. Trimming at V came to 2 bases and at J to 2 bases, leaving 5 bases not matched to a gene. Germline V gene data show CDR1 as SEHNR and CDR2 as FQNEAQ (reference sequence). The DNA for the CDR3 is TGTGCCAGCAGCTTAAGTACAGGGGGAACTGGAAACACCATATATTTT. Translated: CASSLSTGGTGNTIYF.

The rearrangement links TRBV27 to TRBJ2-1; 15 bases are a match to TRBD2. CDR1 is MNHEY, CDR2 SMNVEV, per germline (reference sequence). The length of the CDR3 is 14 residues. The J segment lost 15 bases and the V segment lost 5 bases, leaving 8 bases of the junction unmatched. The CDR3 is CASSGTSGRRGLFF. Here the CDR3 DNA reads TGTGCCAGCAGTGGGACTAGCGGGAGGAGGGGTTTGTTCTTC.